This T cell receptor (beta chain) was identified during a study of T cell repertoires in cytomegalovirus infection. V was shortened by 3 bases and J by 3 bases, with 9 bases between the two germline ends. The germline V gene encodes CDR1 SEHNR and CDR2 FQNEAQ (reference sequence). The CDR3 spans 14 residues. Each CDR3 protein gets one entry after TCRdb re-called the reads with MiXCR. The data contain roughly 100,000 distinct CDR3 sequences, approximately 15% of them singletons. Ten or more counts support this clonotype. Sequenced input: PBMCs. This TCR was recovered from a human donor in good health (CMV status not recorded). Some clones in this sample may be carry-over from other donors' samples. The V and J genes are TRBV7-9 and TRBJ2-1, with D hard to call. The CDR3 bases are TGTGCCAGCAGCTTTGTCTATGACTACAATGAGCAGTTCTTC. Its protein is CASSFVYDYNEQFF.